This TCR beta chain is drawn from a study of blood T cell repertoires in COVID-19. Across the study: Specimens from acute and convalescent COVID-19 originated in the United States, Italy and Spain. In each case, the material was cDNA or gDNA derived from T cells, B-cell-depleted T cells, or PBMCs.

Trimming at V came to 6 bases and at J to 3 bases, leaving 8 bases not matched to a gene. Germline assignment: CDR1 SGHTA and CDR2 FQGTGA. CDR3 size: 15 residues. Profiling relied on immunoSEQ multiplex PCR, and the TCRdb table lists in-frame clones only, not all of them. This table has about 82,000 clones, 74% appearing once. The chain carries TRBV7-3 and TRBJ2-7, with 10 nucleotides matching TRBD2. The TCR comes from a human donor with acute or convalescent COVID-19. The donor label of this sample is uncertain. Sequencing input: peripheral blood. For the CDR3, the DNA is TGTGCCAGCAGTCAATTTCCTAGCGGGGGCTACGAGCAGTACTTC. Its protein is CASSQFPSGGYEQYF.